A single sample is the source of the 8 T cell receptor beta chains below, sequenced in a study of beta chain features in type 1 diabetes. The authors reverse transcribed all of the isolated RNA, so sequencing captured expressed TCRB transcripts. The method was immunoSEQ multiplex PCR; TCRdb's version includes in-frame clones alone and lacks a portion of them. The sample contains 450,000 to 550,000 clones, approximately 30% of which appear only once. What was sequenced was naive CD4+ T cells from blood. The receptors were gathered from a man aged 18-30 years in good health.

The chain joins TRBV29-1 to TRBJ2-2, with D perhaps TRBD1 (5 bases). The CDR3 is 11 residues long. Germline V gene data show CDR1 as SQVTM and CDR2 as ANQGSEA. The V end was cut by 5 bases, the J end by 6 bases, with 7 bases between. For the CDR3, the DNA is TGCAGCGTTATGGGGCCCGGGGAGCTGTTTTTT. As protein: CSVMGPGELFF.

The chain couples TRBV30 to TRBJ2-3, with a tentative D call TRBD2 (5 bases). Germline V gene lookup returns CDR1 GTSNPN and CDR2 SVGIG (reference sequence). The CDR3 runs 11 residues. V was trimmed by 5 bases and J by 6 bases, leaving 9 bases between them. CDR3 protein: CAWELADTQYF. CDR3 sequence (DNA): TGTGCCTGGGAATTAGCGGATACGCAGTATTTT. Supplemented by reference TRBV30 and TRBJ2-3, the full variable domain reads SQTIHQWPATLVQPVGSPLSLECTVEGTSNPNLYWYRQAAGRGLQLLFYSVGIGQISSEVPQNLSASRPQDRQFILSSKKLLLSDSGFYLCAWELADTQYFGPGTRLTVL.

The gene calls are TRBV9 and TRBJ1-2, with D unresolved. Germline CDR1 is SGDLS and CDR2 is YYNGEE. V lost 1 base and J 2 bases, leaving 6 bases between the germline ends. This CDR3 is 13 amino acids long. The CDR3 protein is CASSVSENYGYTF. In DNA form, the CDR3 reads TGTGCCAGCAGCGTATCAGAAAACTATGGCTACACCTTC. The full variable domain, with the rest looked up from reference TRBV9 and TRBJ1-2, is DSGVTQTPKHLITATGQRVTLRCSPRSGDLSVYWYQQSLDQGLQFLIQYYNGEERAKGNILERFSAQQFPDLHSELNLSSLELGDSALYFCASSVSENYGYTFGSGTRLTVV.

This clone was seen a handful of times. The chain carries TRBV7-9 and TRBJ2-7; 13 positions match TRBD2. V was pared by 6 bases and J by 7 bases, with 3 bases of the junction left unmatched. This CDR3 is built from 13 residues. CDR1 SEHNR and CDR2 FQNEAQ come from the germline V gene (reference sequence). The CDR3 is CASSPGLAGEQYF. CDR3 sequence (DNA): TGTGCCAGCAGTCCGGGACTAGCGGGGGAGCAGTACTTC.

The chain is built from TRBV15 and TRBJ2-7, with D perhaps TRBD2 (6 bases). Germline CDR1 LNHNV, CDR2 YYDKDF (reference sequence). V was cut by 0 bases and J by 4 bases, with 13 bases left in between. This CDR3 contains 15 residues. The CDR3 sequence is CATSRDSGVAYEQYF. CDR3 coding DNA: TGTGCCACCAGCAGAGATTCGGGAGTCGCATACGAGCAGTACTTC.

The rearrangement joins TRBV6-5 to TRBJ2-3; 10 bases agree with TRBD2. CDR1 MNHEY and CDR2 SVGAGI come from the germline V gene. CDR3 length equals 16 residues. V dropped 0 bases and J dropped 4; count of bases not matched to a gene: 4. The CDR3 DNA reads TGTGCCAGCAGTTACTCGGCTAGCGGGAGATCAGATACGCAGTATTTT. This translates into CASSYSASGRSDTQYF.

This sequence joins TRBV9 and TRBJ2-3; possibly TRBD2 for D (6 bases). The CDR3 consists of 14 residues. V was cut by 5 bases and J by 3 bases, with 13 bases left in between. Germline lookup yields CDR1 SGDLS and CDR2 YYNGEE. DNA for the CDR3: TGTGCCAGCAGGTGGAGGGCCGAAACAGATACGCAGTATTTT. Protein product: CASRWRAETDTQYF.

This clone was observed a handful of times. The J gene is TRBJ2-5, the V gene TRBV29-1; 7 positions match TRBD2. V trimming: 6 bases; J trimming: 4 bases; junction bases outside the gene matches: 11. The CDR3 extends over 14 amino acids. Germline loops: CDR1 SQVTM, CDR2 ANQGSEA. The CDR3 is CSVPSGPSGETQYF. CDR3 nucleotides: TGCAGCGTCCCTAGCGGCCCCTCGGGAGAGACCCAGTACTTC.